This entry concerns a single TCR beta chain. As yet, its antigen is unknown. Preparation of the TCRbeta library was carried out with unique molecular identifiers. MiXCR, run by TCRdb on the PCR reads, gives a single entry per CDR3 protein. The table shows 600,000 or so distinct CDR3 sequences, with more than 20% occurring only once. This entry comes from a study of T-cell reconstitution after alpha-beta-depleted transplantation in children. This CDR3 has 14 amino acids. CDR1 and CDR2 from the germline V gene are LGHDT and YNNKEL (reference sequence). V gave up 1 base and J gave up 4 bases, with 9 bases separating them. The study, taken as a whole, reports: Newly made T cells mostly supplied T-cell counts and diversity one year after transplant. Roughly two months post-transplant, alpha-beta T cells reportedly originated from several hundred graft clones that had expanded. Certain patients had high TCRbeta diversity at day 60, and it came from recipient T cells and thymic progenitors that survived.

This TCR came from a boy younger than two who had a stem cell transplant for acute myeloid leukemia, so the T cells may come from the graft donor. The starting material was PBMCs, mostly from graft donor cells, obtained 360 days after TCRalphabeta/CD19-depleted stem cell transplant. The chain uses TRBV3-1 and TRBJ2-3; tentatively, D is TRBD2 (6 bases). CDR3 residues: CASSQVGGSDTQYF. The CDR3 DNA follows: TGTGCCAGCAGCCAAGTCGGGGGTTCAGATACGCAGTATTTT.